Listed below are T cell receptor beta chains from one sample, sequenced in a study of shared T cell receptors in the human thymus. The assay was immunoSEQ multiplex PCR, and TCRdb's table has in-frame clones only and misses some. Found here are some 400,000 clones, just under 95% of them singletons; the top ten hold around 0.019%. The sequencing input was thymocytes. The origin of the receptors is a human donor. CDR3s include the opening cysteine and the closing phenylalanine or tryptophan. A D gene is named only where the DNA matches it firmly. Only part of the rows carry a size: once, few, many, or a class if the clone is expanded.

size	D	V	J	DNA	CDR3
once	-	TRBV6-1	TRBJ1-1	TGTGCCAGCAGGTTTAACACTGAAGCTTTCTTT	CASRFNTEAFF
-	TRBD2	TRBV15	TRBJ2-3	TGTGCCACCAGCAACCCGGGGGAGGGCCCCACAGATACGCAGTATTTT	CATSNPGEGPTDTQYF
-	TRBD1	TRBV13	TRBJ2-1	TGTGCCAGCAGCTTATATTTTAACAGGGGGGCCCAAGCCTACAATGAGCAGTTCTTC	CASSLYFNRGAQAYNEQFF
-	-	TRBV10-1	TRBJ2-1	TGCGCCAGCAGTGTACAGGGTGCCAATGAGCAGTTCTTC	CASSVQGANEQFF
-	TRBD2	TRBV25-1	TRBJ2-1	TGTGCCAGCAGTGGGGGACTAGCGGGGATGTCCTACAATGAGCAGTTCTTC	CASSGGLAGMSYNEQFF
-	TRBD1	TRBV15	TRBJ1-5	TGTGCCACCAGCCGACAGGGGAATAGCAATCAGCCCCAGCATTTT	CATSRQGNSNQPQHF
-	-	TRBV11-2	TRBJ1-1	TGTGCCAGCAGCCACGGATTCTCGAACACTGAAGCTTTCTTT	CASSHGFSNTEAFF
-	TRBD1	TRBV18	TRBJ2-3	TGTGCCAGCTCCCCGACTTCCGGGACAGGGATACATACGCAGTATTTT	CASSPTSGTGIHTQYF
-	-	TRBV18	TRBJ2-1	TGTGCCAGCTCAATACAGGTTTACTCCTACAATGAGCAGTTCTTC	CASSIQVYSYNEQFF
-	TRBD2	TRBV11-3	TRBJ2-3	TGTGCCAGCAGCTACTATGAGAGGGGACTAGCGGGGGCCAAGGATACGCAGTATTTT	CASSYYERGLAGAKDTQYF
-	-	TRBV27	TRBJ1-4	TGTGCCAGCAGTTATCGGGGGGCGGGGGAAAAACTGTTTTTT	CASSYRGAGEKLFF
-	TRBD2	TRBV4-1	TRBJ2-7	TGCGCCAGCAGCCAAGATGCGGGAGGGCCCCACGAGCAGTACTTC	CASSQDAGGPHEQYF
once	TRBD1	TRBV7-9	TRBJ1-2	TGTGCCAGCAGATGGGACAGGGGGGCCTATGGCTACACCTTC	CASRWDRGAYGYTF
-	TRBD1	TRBV5-5	TRBJ1-5	TGTGCCAGCAGCGGGACAGGGCCCTATAGCAATCAGCCCCAGCATTTT	CASSGTGPYSNQPQHF
-	TRBD1	TRBV6-5	TRBJ1-1	TGTGCCAGCAGTTATAAGACAGGGACGAACACTGAAGCTTTCTTT	CASSYKTGTNTEAFF
-	-	TRBV5-4	TRBJ2-1	TGTGCCAGCAGCTTCAACTACAATGAGCAGTTCTTC	CASSFNYNEQFF
-	-	TRBV27	TRBJ2-3	TGTGCCAGCAGTTTCAGCACAGATACGCAGTATTTT	CASSFSTDTQYF
-	-	TRBV6-6	TRBJ1-5	TGTGCCAGCAGTTACATTCTGGGCGGGAGCAATCAGCCCCAGCATTTT	CASSYILGGSNQPQHF
-	TRBD2	TRBV4-3	TRBJ2-5	TGCGCCAGCAGCCAAGATAAGCGGGAGGGCGTGGAGACCCAGTACTTC	CASSQDKREGVETQYF
once	TRBD1	TRBV9	TRBJ1-6	TGTGCCAGCAGCGAGACAGGGCAGACCCGACCCCTCCACTTT	CASSETGQTRPLHF
-	-	TRBV7-3	TRBJ2-7	TGTGCCAGCAGTCCTAGACTGGAGCAGTACTTC	CASSPRLEQYF
-	-	TRBV5-5	TRBJ1-2	TGTGCCAGCAGCTTGGATAACCAGGGGAACTATGGCTACACCTTC	CASSLDNQGNYGYTF
-	-	TRBV7-2	TRBJ1-2	TGTGCCAGCAGCTTAGTCCCCGATGAGACCAGGAGTCTCTATGGCTACACCTTC	CASSLVPDETRSLYGYTF
-	-	TRBV5-1	TRBJ2-7	TGCGCCAGCAGCTTGGCTTTTCCGGGAGAGTCCTACGAGCAGTACTTC	CASSLAFPGESYEQYF
-	TRBD1	TRBV29-1	TRBJ2-7	TGCAGCGTCCGTGGGACAGGGGGCTACGAGCAGTACTTC	CSVRGTGGYEQYF
-	-	TRBV11-2	TRBJ2-7	TGTGCCAGCAGCTCTCCCCAGGTACCATCCTACGAGCAGTACTTC	CASSSPQVPSYEQYF
-	TRBD1	TRBV14	TRBJ2-1	TGTGCCAGCAGCCAAGATTGGTGGGACAGGGGGCCAGATGAGCAGTTCTTC	CASSQDWWDRGPDEQFF
-	TRBD1	TRBV10-2	TRBJ1-1	TGCGCCAGCGGAGGACAGGGGAAGGACACTGAAGCTTTCTTT	CASGGQGKDTEAFF
-	-	TRBV7-2	TRBJ2-5	TGTGCCAGCAGCTCAGCCCTGTCCTTCAGGGGTGTCCAAGAGACCCAGTACTTC	CASSSALSFRGVQETQYF
-	-	TRBV14	TRBJ2-7	TGTGCCAGCAGCCAAGCCGGGTGGGTTACCTACGAGCAGTACTTC	CASSQAGWVTYEQYF
-	TRBD1	TRBV7-2	TRBJ2-4	TGTGCCAGCAGCCCAGGACAGGGGGGCCCAAACATTCAGTACTTC	CASSPGQGGPNIQYF
-	-	TRBV2	TRBJ1-1	TGTGCCAGCATATCCGAGGGGACTGAAGCTTTCTTT	CASISEGTEAFF
-	-	TRBV20-1	TRBJ2-2	TGCAGTGCTAGAGTTACCGGGGAGCTGTTTTTT	CSARVTGELFF
once	-	TRBV11-2	TRBJ2-1	TGTGCCAGCAGCCCCCTGGGAAGGATATACAATGAGCAGTTCTTC	CASSPLGRIYNEQFF